This record concerns one T cell receptor (beta chain) sequence. Its target is not known. Trimming removed 1 base from V and 4 bases from J, with 17 bases in between. This CDR3 is 16 amino acids long. Looked up from germline, CDR1 is MNHNS and CDR2 is SASEGT. Described time point: baseline, week 1 (first vaccination visit). As to treatment: pre-vaccination baseline after standard-of-care therapy. This record comes from a study of a mutant IDH1 vaccine in newly diagnosed glioma. On the study more broadly: Patients got radiotherapy, temozolomide, or both beforehand, and most got both. General study findings and limits: Overall, more than 80% of patients had vaccine-induced immune responses.

Assay: immunoSEQ multiplex PCR; the TCRdb copy retains only in-frame clones and omits some. The data show tens of thousands of clones, approximately 85% seen once. The source was PBMCs, collected from a glioma patient treated with radiotherapy, temozolomide or both. This TCR derives from a man aged 45-65 years with glioma. This chain joins TRBV6-1 and TRBJ2-7, with D perhaps TRBD1 (6 bases). CDR3: CASSEGRTVVWYEQYF. Here the CDR3 DNA reads TGTGCCAGCAGTGAAGGCAGGACAGTAGTTTGGTACGAGCAGTACTTC.